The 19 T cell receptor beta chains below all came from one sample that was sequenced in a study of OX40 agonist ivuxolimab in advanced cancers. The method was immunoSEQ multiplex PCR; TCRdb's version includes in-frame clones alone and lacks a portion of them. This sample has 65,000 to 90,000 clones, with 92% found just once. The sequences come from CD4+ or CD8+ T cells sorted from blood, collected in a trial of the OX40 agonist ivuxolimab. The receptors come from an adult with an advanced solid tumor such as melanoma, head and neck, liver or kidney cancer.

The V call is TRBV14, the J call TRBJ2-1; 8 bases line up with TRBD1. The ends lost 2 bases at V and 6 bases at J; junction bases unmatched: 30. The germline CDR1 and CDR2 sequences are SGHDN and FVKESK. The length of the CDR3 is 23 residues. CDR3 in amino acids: CASSQNVSVIGTGVVLAINEQFF. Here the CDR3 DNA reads TGTGCCAGCAGCCAAAACGTCAGTGTTATCGGGACAGGAGTGGTACTAGCTATCAATGAGCAGTTCTTC.

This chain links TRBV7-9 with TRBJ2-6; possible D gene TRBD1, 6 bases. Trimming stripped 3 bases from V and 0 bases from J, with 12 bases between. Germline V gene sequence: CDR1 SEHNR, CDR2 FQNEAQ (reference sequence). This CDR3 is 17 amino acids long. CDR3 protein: CASSFTQGHSGANVLTF. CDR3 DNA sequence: TGTGCCAGCAGCTTTACGCAGGGGCACTCTGGGGCCAACGTCCTGACTTTC.

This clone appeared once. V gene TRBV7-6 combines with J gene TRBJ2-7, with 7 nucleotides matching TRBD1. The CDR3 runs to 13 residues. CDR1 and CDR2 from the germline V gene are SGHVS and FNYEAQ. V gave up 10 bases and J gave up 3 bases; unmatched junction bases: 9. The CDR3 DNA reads TGTGCCACCTCTCTAGGGACAGACTACGAGCAGTACTTC. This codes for CATSLGTDYEQYF.

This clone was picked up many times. CDR3 residues: CASSLGPGGTEAFF. The CDR3, as DNA: TGTGCCAGCAGCTTAGGTCCAGGGGGGACTGAAGCTTTCTTT. V and J are TRBV7-9 and TRBJ1-1; 7 bases are a match to TRBD1. V shed 1 base and J 5 bases; nucleotides not matched to a gene: 4. The CDR3 sequence is 14 residues long. The V gene's germline CDR1 is SEHNR and CDR2 FQNEAQ (reference sequence).

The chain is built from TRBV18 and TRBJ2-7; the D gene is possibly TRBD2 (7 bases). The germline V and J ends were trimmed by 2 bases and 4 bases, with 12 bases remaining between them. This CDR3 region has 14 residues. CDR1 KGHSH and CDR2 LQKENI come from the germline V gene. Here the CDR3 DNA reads TGTGCCAGCTCACCAGGGGAGGGGGGATACGAGCAGTACTTC. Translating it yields CASSPGEGGYEQYF.

The CDR3, as DNA: TGTGCCAGCAGCCCGCGAGGCATTGTCTATGGCTACACCTTC. As protein: CASSPRGIVYGYTF. The gene calls are TRBV5-4 and TRBJ1-2; unclear D gene. The CDR3 has 14 amino acids. V lost 4 bases and J lost 4, with 14 bases in between. The germline CDR1 and CDR2 sequences are SGHNT and YYREEE (reference sequence).

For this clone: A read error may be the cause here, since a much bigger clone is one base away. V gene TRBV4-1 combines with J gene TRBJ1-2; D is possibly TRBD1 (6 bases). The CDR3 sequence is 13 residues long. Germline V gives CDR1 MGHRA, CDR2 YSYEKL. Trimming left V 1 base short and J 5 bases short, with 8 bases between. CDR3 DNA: TGCGCCAGCAGCCAAGGGACAGATTATGGCTACACCTTC. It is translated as CASSQGTDYGYTF.

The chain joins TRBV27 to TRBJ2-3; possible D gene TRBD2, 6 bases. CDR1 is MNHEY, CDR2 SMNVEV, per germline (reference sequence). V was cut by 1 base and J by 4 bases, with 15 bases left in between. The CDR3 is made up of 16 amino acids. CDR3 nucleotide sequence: TGTGCCAGCAGTTTATGGACGGGACTTAGGGCAGATACGCAGTATTTT. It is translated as CASSLWTGLRADTQYF.

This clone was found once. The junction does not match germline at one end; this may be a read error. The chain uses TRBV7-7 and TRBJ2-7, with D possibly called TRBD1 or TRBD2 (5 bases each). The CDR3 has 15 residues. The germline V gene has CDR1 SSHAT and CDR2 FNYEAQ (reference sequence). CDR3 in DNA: TGTGCTAGCAGCCGGGGTCCCGGGGCGGGCGACGAGCAGTACTTC. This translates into CASSRGPGAGDEQYF.

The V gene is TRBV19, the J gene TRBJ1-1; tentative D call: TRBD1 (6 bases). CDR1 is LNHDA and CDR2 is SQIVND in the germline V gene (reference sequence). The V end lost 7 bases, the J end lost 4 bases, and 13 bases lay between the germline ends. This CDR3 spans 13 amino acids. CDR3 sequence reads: CASNPQGTTEAFF. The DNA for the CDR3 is TGTGCCAGTAATCCCCAGGGGACCACTGAAGCTTTCTTT.

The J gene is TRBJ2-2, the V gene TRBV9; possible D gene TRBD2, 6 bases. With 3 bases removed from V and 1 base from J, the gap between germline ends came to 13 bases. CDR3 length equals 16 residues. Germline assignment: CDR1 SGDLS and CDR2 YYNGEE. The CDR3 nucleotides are TGTGCCAGCAGCGGCGGTGGGGACTTGAACACCGGGGAGCTGTTTTTT. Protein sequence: CASSGGGDLNTGELFF.

The CDR3 sequence: CASGLNSPLHF. In nucleotides, the CDR3 is TGTGCCAGCGGTTTAAATTCACCCCTCCACTTT. The chain combines TRBV25-1 with TRBJ1-6; no clear D. V lost 8 bases and J 7 bases, leaving 6 bases between the germline ends. The CDR3 runs 11 residues. Looked up from germline, CDR1 is MGHDK and CDR2 is SYGVNS.

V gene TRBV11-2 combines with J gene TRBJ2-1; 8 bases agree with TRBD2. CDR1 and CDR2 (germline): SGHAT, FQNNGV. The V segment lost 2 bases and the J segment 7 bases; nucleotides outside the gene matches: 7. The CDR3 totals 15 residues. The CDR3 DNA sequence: TGTGCCAGCAGCTTAACGGGGGGGCCGGGTAATGAGCAGTTCTTC. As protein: CASSLTGGPGNEQFF.

DNA for the CDR3: TGTGCCAGCAGCGTAGGACAGGGGGACGGCTACACCTTC. The encoded protein is CASSVGQGDGYTF. The chain has TRBV9 and TRBJ1-2; 9 nucleotides match TRBD1. Germline V lookup: CDR1 SGDLS, CDR2 YYNGEE. The CDR3 extends over 13 amino acids. After removal of 0 bases from V and 8 bases from J, the junction contained 2 bases not matched to a gene.

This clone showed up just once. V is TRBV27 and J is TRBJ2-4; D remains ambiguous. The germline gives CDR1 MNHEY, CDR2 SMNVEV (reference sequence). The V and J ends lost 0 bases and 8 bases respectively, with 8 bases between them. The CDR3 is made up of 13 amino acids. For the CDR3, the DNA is TGTGCCAGCAGTTTATCTGGGCCGGACATTCAGTACTTC. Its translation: CASSLSGPDIQYF.

The CDR3 DNA reads TGCGCCAGCAGCCAAGAAGAAGTCGGGGAGTCCTACGAGCAGTACTTC. Amino acid sequence: CASSQEEVGESYEQYF. The rearrangement joins TRBV4-3 to TRBJ2-7; perhaps TRBD2 as D (5 bases). The CDR3 loop spans 16 amino acids. The V gene's germline CDR1 is LGHNA and CDR2 YSLEER. The germline V and J ends were trimmed by 0 bases and 1 base, with 13 bases remaining between them.

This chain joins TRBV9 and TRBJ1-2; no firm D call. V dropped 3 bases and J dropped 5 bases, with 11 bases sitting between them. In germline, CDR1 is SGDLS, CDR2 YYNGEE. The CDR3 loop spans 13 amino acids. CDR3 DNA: TGTGCCAGCAGCGCCGAAAGGGCTTATGGCTACACCTTC. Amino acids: CASSAERAYGYTF.

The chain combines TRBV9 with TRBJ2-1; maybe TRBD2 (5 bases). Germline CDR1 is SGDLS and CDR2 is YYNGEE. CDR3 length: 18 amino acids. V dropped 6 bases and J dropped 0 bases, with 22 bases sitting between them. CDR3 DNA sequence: TGTGCCAGCACTAACCAAGGGAGCGGCAAGAGCTCCTACAATGAGCAGTTCTTC. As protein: CASTNQGSGKSSYNEQFF.

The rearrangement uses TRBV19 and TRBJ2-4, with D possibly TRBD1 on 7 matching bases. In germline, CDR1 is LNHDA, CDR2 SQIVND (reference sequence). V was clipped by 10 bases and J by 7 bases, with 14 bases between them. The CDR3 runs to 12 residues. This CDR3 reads CATQTGRNIQYF. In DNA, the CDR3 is TGTGCCACCCAGACAGGGAGGAACATTCAGTACTTC.